This T cell receptor (beta chain) was identified during a study of T cell responses to AZD1222 COVID-19 vaccine. About this clone: What it binds is not known.

The CDR3 spans 13 residues. Trimming cost V 10 bases and J 1 base, with 11 bases left between them. Per the germline V gene, CDR1 is MRHNA and CDR2 is SNTAGT. Study findings and constraints: All repertoire sampling was performed exclusively after the peak T cell response. Only a handful of people who got AZD1222 tested seropositive at baseline.

The method was immunoSEQ multiplex PCR; TCRdb's version includes in-frame clones alone and lacks a portion of them. The data show roughly 150,000 clones, with around 90% seen just once and around 3.3% held by the top ten. Material: peripheral blood, obtained on day 0 of AZD1222 vaccination. The clonotype was recovered from an adult in good health. The chain has TRBV6-4 and TRBJ1-3, with a weak D call TRBD1 (6 bases). The CDR3 DNA is TGTGCCAACTTTACAGGGTCTGGAAACACCATATATTTT. This codes for CANFTGSGNTIYF.